These T cell receptor beta chains were read from a single sample in a study of tissue T cells after allogeneic stem cell transplantation. Produced via immunoSEQ multiplex PCR; TCRdb's table is partial and in-frame only. The table has almost 7,500 clones, roughly 79% seen once; the top ten hold roughly 15%. The specimen was skin, collected at autopsy. These receptors were collected from a male patient aged 60 or older with steroid-refractory graft-versus-host disease after an allogeneic stem cell transplant. Some T cells may be graft donor cells. Both conserved end residues are part of each CDR3. D genes are given only for firm matches. The size field is filled for only some rows; it gives once, few, many or a size class.

clone size,CDR3 length,D gene,J gene,V gene,CDR3 protein,CDR3 DNA
NA,16,TRBD1,TRBJ2-2,TRBV30,CAWVTGTVTNTGELFF,TGTGCCTGGGTAACCGGGACAGTGACGAACACCGGGGAGCTGTTTTTT
NA,13,NA,TRBJ2-7,TRBV7-2,CASSFYGTYEQYF,TGTGCCAGCAGCTTTTACGGCACCTACGAGCAGTACTTC
NA,17,NA,TRBJ2-1,TRBV9,CASSSPWGEASYNEQFF,TGTGCCAGCAGCTCCCCCTGGGGGGAAGCTTCCTACAATGAGCAGTTCTTC
NA,15,NA,TRBJ2-2,TRBV5-4,CASRQGGSNTGELFF,TGTGCCAGCAGGCAAGGGGGGAGTAACACCGGGGAGCTGTTTTTT
NA,16,TRBD1,TRBJ1-2,TRBV6-5,CASSLMAGGQGAGYTF,TGTGCCAGCAGTTTGATGGCCGGGGGACAGGGGGCTGGCTACACCTTC
NA,12,NA,TRBJ1-2,TRBV11-2,CASSLGYYGYTF,TGTGCCAGCAGCTTAGGGTACTATGGCTACACCTTC
NA,13,NA,TRBJ2-1,TRBV9,CASSVTFYNEQFF,TGTGCCAGCAGCGTGACATTCTACAATGAGCAGTTCTTC
once,16,TRBD2,TRBJ2-2,TRBV11-3,CASSLGAGVGTGELFF,TGTGCCAGCAGCTTAGGGGCGGGGGTCGGCACCGGGGAGCTGTTTTTT
NA,14,TRBD2,TRBJ2-1,TRBV27,CASRRTSGVNEQFF,TGTGCCAGCAGACGGACTAGCGGGGTCAATGAGCAGTTCTTC
once,15,NA,TRBJ2-7,TRBV5-1,CASSSGTGSSYEQYF,TGCGCCAGCAGCTCCGGGACGGGCAGCTCCTACGAGCAGTACTTC
NA,14,NA,TRBJ1-4,TRBV3-1/TRBV3-2,CASSPPVTNEKLFF,TGTGCCAGCAGCCCCCCCGTGACTAATGAAAAACTGTTTTTT
NA,16,NA,TRBJ2-7,TRBV28,CASSDPGRLSSYEQYF,TGTGCCAGCAGTGATCCGGGACGGCTTAGCTCCTACGAGCAGTACTTC
NA,16,NA,TRBJ1-4,TRBV2,CASSEGTVATNEKLFF,TGTGCCAGCAGTGAGGGGACCGTAGCCACTAATGAAAAACTGTTTTTT
NA,12,NA,TRBJ2-5,TRBV9,CASSVDQETQYF,TGTGCCAGCAGCGTAGACCAAGAGACCCAGTACTTC
medium-sized,17,NA,TRBJ2-7,TRBV24-1,CATSDLYAVRSSYEQYF,TGTGCCACCAGTGATTTGTACGCAGTAAGGAGCTCCTACGAGCAGTACTTC
NA,15,NA,TRBJ2-1,TRBV6-4,CASTTGARSYNEQFF,TGTGCCAGCACGACCGGGGCCCGCTCCTACAATGAGCAGTTCTTC
few,14,NA,TRBJ1-4,TRBV11-2,CASSPGWGGEKLFF,TGTGCCAGCAGCCCAGGGTGGGGCGGTGAAAAACTGTTTTTT
NA,15,NA,TRBJ2-7,TRBV6-5,CASSPQAMGYYEQYF,TGTGCCAGCAGTCCCCAGGCAATGGGCTACTACGAGCAGTACTTC
NA,14,NA,TRBJ1-4,TRBV7-9,CASSPITGSEKLFF,TGTGCCAGCAGCCCTATTACAGGGTCTGAAAAACTGTTTTTT
NA,11,NA,TRBJ1-5,TRBV2,CASSDGEPQHF,TGTGCCAGCAGTGATGGAGAGCCCCAGCATTTT
NA,13,NA,TRBJ2-3,TRBV18,CASSRVGEDTQYF,TGTGCCAGCTCACGTGTAGGGGAAGATACGCAGTATTTT
NA,17,NA,TRBJ2-3,TRBV5-6,CASSLLTRTIPTDTQYF,TGTGCCAGCAGCTTGTTGACTAGAACGATCCCTACAGATACGCAGTATTTT
NA,14,NA,TRBJ1-2,TRBV10-3,CAISTGGAKGGYTF,TGTGCCATCAGTACCGGGGGAGCCAAGGGTGGCTACACCTTC
NA,11,NA,TRBJ1-2,TRBV29-1,CSVSDGYGYTF,TGCAGCGTCTCGGACGGCTATGGCTACACCTTC
NA,15,TRBD1,TRBJ1-2,TRBV6-5,CASMLYLEGAGGYTF,TGTGCCAGCATGCTGTATCTGGAGGGGGCCGGTGGCTACACCTTC
few,13,NA,TRBJ1-2,TRBV5-6,CASSPLTGNGYTF,TGTGCCAGCAGCCCGCTTACAGGGAATGGCTACACCTTC
once,11,NA,TRBJ2-7,TRBV7-2,CASSSYYEQYF,TGTGCCAGCAGCTCGTACTACGAGCAGTACTTC
few,14,TRBD1,TRBJ2-1,TRBV5-5,CASSLRDRVNEQFF,TGTGCCAGCAGCTTGCGGGACAGGGTCAATGAGCAGTTCTTC
NA,16,NA,TRBJ2-7,TRBV10-3,CATSFLGTPSSYEQYF,TGTGCCACTTCGTTCCTTGGGACACCTTCCTCCTACGAGCAGTACTTC
NA,15,TRBD1,TRBJ1-6,TRBV6-5,CASSYGQGANSPLHF,TGTGCCAGCAGTTACGGGCAGGGGGCGAATTCACCCCTCCACTTT
NA,17,NA,TRBJ2-6,TRBV29-1,CSVASKLIQSRANVLTF,TGCAGCGTTGCTTCGAAACTAATACAAAGTCGGGCCAACGTCCTGACTTTC
NA,15,NA,TRBJ1-3,TRBV4-1,CASSQDVGGGNTIYF,TGCGCCAGCAGCCAAGATGTGGGGGGCGGAAACACCATATATTTT
NA,16,NA,TRBJ1-1,TRBV19,CASSTTLGRVNTEAFF,TGTGCCAGTAGTACTACCCTGGGGCGGGTGAACACTGAAGCTTTCTTT
NA,12,NA,TRBJ2-7,TRBV29-1,CSATQGSYEQYF,TGCAGCGCTACACAGGGCTCCTACGAGCAGTACTTC
NA,16,NA,TRBJ1-1,TRBV7-9,CASSLDNWDGYTEAFF,TGTGCCAGCAGCTTAGATAACTGGGACGGATACACTGAAGCTTTCTTT
NA,12,TRBD2,TRBJ2-7,TRBV27,CASSPRGFEQYF,TGTGCCAGCAGTCCGCGGGGGTTCGAGCAGTACTTC
NA,15,NA,TRBJ1-1,TRBV11-2,CASSLDLAMNTEAFF,TGTGCCAGCAGCTTAGATCTGGCTATGAACACTGAAGCTTTCTTT
NA,13,TRBD1,TRBJ2-7,TRBV29-1,CSVARQGTYEQYF,TGCAGCGTTGCTCGACAGGGTACCTACGAGCAGTACTTC
NA,17,NA,TRBJ2-3,TRBV3-1/TRBV3-2,CASSRKGSGTSTDTQYF,TGTGCCAGCAGCCGAAAAGGTAGCGGCACTAGCACAGATACGCAGTATTTT
NA,14,NA,TRBJ1-2,TRBV7-9,CASSLGGGNYGYTF,TGTGCCAGCAGCTTAGGAGGGGGGAACTATGGCTACACCTTC
NA,16,NA,TRBJ1-6,TRBV4-1,CASSPPRGSYNSPLHF,TGCGCCAGCAGCCCCCCCCGGGGCTCCTATAATTCACCCCTCCACTTT
once,12,NA,TRBJ2-2,TRBV27,CASSFRTGELFF,TGTGCCAGCAGTTTCAGAACCGGGGAGCTGTTTTTT
few,11,NA,TRBJ2-7,TRBV7-9,CASSFEIEQYF,TGTGCCAGCAGCTTTGAGATCGAGCAGTACTTC
NA,17,TRBD2,TRBJ2-3,TRBV27,CASSPEGAGGPTDTQYF,TGTGCCAGCAGTCCCGAAGGCGCGGGGGGACCTACAGATACGCAGTATTTT
few,14,TRBD1,TRBJ2-1,TRBV19,CASRTGGRYNEQFF,TGTGCCAGTAGGACAGGGGGGAGGTACAATGAGCAGTTCTTC
NA,13,NA,TRBJ2-7,TRBV5-1,CASSLAHSYEQYF,TGCGCCAGCAGCTTGGCCCACTCCTACGAGCAGTACTTC
medium-sized,15,NA,TRBJ1-5,TRBV7-2,CASSLGGTVNQPQHF,TGTGCCAGCAGCTTAGGGGGGACGGTCAATCAGCCCCAGCATTTT
NA,15,TRBD1,TRBJ1-2,TRBV3-1/TRBV3-2,CASSRPGQGVHGYTF,TGTGCCAGCAGCCGACCGGGACAGGGGGTGCATGGCTACACCTTC
once,11,NA,TRBJ1-6,TRBV12-3/TRBV12-4,CASTRGLDLHF,TGTGCCAGCACCCGGGGACTAGACCTCCACTTT
NA,14,TRBD1,TRBJ1-1,TRBV9,CASSAGQLNTEAFF,TGTGCCAGCAGCGCGGGACAGCTGAACACTGAAGCTTTCTTT
NA,15,NA,TRBJ2-4,TRBV30,CAWKGRLLAKNIQYF,TGTGCCTGGAAGGGACGCCTTTTAGCCAAAAACATTCAGTACTTC
few,14,TRBD1,TRBJ2-5,TRBV19,CASSRQTGVETQYF,TGTGCCAGTAGTAGACAGACAGGGGTAGAGACCCAGTACTTC
NA,15,NA,TRBJ2-5,TRBV13,CASSLVGESQETQYF,TGTGCCAGCAGCTTAGTGGGGGAAAGCCAAGAGACCCAGTACTTC
NA,15,TRBD1,TRBJ1-4,TRBV19,CASSRTGGLNEKLFF,TGTGCCAGTAGCCGGACAGGGGGGCTTAATGAAAAACTGTTTTTT
NA,14,NA,TRBJ1-2,TRBV2,CASKREADLYGYTF,TGTGCCAGCAAAAGAGAGGCAGACCTCTATGGCTACACCTTC